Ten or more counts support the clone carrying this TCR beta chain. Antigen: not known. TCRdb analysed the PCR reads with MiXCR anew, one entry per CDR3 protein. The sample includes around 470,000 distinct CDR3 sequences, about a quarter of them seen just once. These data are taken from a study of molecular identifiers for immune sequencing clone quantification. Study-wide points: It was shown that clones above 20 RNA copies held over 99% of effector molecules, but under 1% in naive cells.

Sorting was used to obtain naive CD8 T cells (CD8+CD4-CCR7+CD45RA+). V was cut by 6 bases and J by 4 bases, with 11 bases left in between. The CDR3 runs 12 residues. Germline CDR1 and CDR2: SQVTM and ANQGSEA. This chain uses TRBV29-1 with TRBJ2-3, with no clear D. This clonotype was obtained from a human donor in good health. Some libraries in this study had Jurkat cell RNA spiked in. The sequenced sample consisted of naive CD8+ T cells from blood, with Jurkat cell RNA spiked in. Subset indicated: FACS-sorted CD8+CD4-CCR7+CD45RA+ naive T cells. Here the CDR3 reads CSVRVDSDTQYF. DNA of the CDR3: TGCAGCGTCCGGGTAGATTCAGATACGCAGTATTTT.